These T cell receptor beta chains were read from a single sample in a study of blood T cell repertoires in COVID-19. The protocol was immunoSEQ multiplex PCR, while the TCRdb copy is restricted to in-frame clones and leaves out a portion. The data show under 200,000 clones, with about 80% seen just once and less than 2% held by the top ten. Sequencing used peripheral blood. These receptors were collected from a human donor in a cohort sampled during active COVID-19. CDR3s include the opening cysteine and the closing phenylalanine or tryptophan. Each record gives: CDR3 length, J gene, V gene, CDR3 protein.

len: 14; j_gene: TRBJ2-3; v_gene: TRBV6-5; CDR3aa: CATSRQTHTDTQYF
len: 14; j_gene: TRBJ1-3; v_gene: TRBV6-5; CDR3aa: CASSYAGVGNTIYF
len: 16; j_gene: TRBJ2-6; v_gene: TRBV7-9; CDR3aa: CASTGTGISGANVLTF
len: 13; j_gene: TRBJ1-3; v_gene: TRBV29-1; CDR3aa: CSVRQGHGNTIYF
len: 14; j_gene: TRBJ2-5; v_gene: TRBV4-3; CDR3aa: CASSQEYDRETQYF
len: 15; j_gene: TRBJ2-7; v_gene: TRBV19; CDR3aa: CASSMVGDRGYEQYF
len: 15; j_gene: TRBJ2-7; v_gene: TRBV9; CDR3aa: CASSARGTGSYEQYF
len: 15; j_gene: TRBJ2-3; v_gene: TRBV5-4; CDR3aa: CASSQGQRITDTQYF
len: 14; j_gene: TRBJ2-7; v_gene: TRBV19; CDR3aa: CASSIAAGAYEQYF
len: 14; j_gene: TRBJ2-7; v_gene: TRBV7-9; CDR3aa: CASSLNEMGRARYF
len: 15; j_gene: TRBJ2-2; v_gene: TRBV5-4; CDR3aa: CASSSRGSITGELFF
len: 15; j_gene: TRBJ1-1; v_gene: TRBV6-6; CDR3aa: CASRTGTGGATEAFF
len: 13; j_gene: TRBJ2-5; v_gene: TRBV19; CDR3aa: CASSRRESETQYF
len: 13; j_gene: TRBJ2-2; v_gene: TRBV7-9; CDR3aa: CASSPPGTGELFF
len: 21; j_gene: TRBJ2-7; v_gene: TRBV21-1; CDR3aa: CASSKNSRLSSIRLRLYEQYF
len: 16; j_gene: TRBJ2-5; v_gene: TRBV4-2; CDR3aa: CASSQNSGGGEETQYF
len: 15; j_gene: TRBJ1-5; v_gene: TRBV7-2; CDR3aa: CASSLVGTGNQPQHF
len: 14; j_gene: TRBJ1-2; v_gene: TRBV27; CDR3aa: CASSRQGATYGYTF
len: 16; j_gene: TRBJ1-2; v_gene: TRBV18; CDR3aa: CASSPPTAKGGYGYTF
len: 13; j_gene: TRBJ1-2; v_gene: TRBV6-5; CDR3aa: CATLPGPNYGYTF
len: 15; j_gene: TRBJ2-7; v_gene: TRBV7-2; CDR3aa: CASSLAGTGPYEQYF
len: 18; j_gene: TRBJ2-3; v_gene: TRBV28; CDR3aa: CASSFGTSGRAPTDTQYF
len: 13; j_gene: TRBJ1-1; v_gene: TRBV6-5; CDR3aa: CASSYTQGTEAFF
len: 16; j_gene: TRBJ1-6; v_gene: TRBV27; CDR3aa: CASSRDRGLGSSPLHF
len: 12; j_gene: TRBJ1-2; v_gene: TRBV7-9; CDR3aa: CASSSTGVGYTF
len: 16; j_gene: TRBJ2-5; v_gene: TRBV10-1; CDR3aa: CASSESRLAGGETQYF
len: 15; j_gene: TRBJ2-3; v_gene: TRBV7-9; CDR3aa: CASSLGGRITDTQYF
len: 12; j_gene: TRBJ2-7; v_gene: TRBV6-2/TRBV6-3; CDR3aa: CASSPSGYEQYF
len: 14; j_gene: TRBJ2-1; v_gene: TRBV3-1/TRBV3-2; CDR3aa: CASSLTSGRNEQFF
len: 17; j_gene: TRBJ2-1; v_gene: TRBV10-3; CDR3aa: CAIRGRAAGGRGGEQFF
len: 14; j_gene: TRBJ1-1; v_gene: TRBV27; CDR3aa: CASSEGGRSTEAFF
len: 15; j_gene: TRBJ1-1; v_gene: TRBV5-1; CDR3aa: CASSLLDSGYTEAFF
len: 21; j_gene: TRBJ2-3; v_gene: TRBV27; CDR3aa: CASSLSKGHQTSGTSTDTQYF
len: 15; j_gene: TRBJ2-7; v_gene: TRBV3-1/TRBV3-2; CDR3aa: CASSLGRDSSYEQYF
len: 13; j_gene: TRBJ1-1; v_gene: TRBV5-8; CDR3aa: CASTYRGWTEAFF
len: 12; j_gene: TRBJ2-2; v_gene: TRBV25-1; CDR3aa: CASSVSAGELFF
len: 14; j_gene: TRBJ1-6; v_gene: TRBV6-5; CDR3aa: CASSYLQGNSPLHF
len: 11; j_gene: TRBJ2-1; v_gene: TRBV6-5; CDR3aa: CASSYSREQFF